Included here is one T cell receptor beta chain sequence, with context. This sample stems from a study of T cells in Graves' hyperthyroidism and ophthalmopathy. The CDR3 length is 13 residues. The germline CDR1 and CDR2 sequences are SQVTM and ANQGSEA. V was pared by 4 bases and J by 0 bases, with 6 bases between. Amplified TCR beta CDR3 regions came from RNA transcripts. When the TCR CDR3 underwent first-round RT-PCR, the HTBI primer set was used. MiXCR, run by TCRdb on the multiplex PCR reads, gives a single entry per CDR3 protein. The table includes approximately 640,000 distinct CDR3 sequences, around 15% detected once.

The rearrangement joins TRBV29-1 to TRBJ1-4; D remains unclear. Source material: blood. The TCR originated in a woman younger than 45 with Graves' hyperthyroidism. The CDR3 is CSVGEATNEKLFF. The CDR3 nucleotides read TGCAGCGTTGGAGAGGCAACTAATGAAAAACTGTTTTTT.